The TCR beta chain under discussion was sequenced for a study of OX40 agonist ivuxolimab in advanced cancers. Study-wide context: Ivuxolimab was an agonistic, fully human IgG2 monoclonal antibody directed against OX40 (CD134), a costimulatory receptor. The paper covers the monotherapy dose-escalation part of the phase I ivuxolimab trial, which included N of about 56 patients. Partial responses occurred in three dose-escalation patients: two with cutaneous melanoma and one with hepatocellular carcinoma. Of the 52 patients in dose escalation, 19 had hepatocellular carcinoma, roughly 15 had melanoma, 9 had renal cell carcinoma and 9 had head and neck cancer. A male proportion of almost 85% and a mean age of approximately 61 years, ranging from roughly 23 to 90, were recorded for the dose-escalation cohort. Peripheral TCRbeta sequencing was intended to test whether TCR sequence diversity was altered and clonal T-cell expansion was caused by ivuxolimab. Intravenous ivuxolimab was administered to patients every 2 weeks at six dose levels: 0.01, 0.1, 0.3, 1.5, 3 and 10 mg/kg. Prior anti-PD-1, anti-PD-L1 or anti-CTLA-4 therapy was permitted, and checkpoint inhibitors had been received by less than 45% of dose-escalation patients.

Patients with a history of autoimmune disease or receiving systemic immunosuppression were excluded from the trial. Peripheral blood for TCR sequencing was collected from all dose cohorts at baseline, on cycle 4 day 1, and on cycle 7 day 1. Samples were obtained from an open-label, multicenter, first-in-human phase I dose-escalation trial of ivuxolimab. Adults with locally advanced or metastatic head and neck squamous cell, hepatocellular, melanoma or renal cell carcinoma were enrolled in the trial. Before TCR sequencing, CD4+ T cells and CD8+ T cells were sorted from peripheral blood as separate populations. Findings and caveats that apply to the study as a whole: Low levels of normalized T-cell clonal expansion were also shown by some nonresponding patients. In the 0.1-3.0 mg/kg groups, partial responders had among the lowest normalized peripheral clonal expansion, particularly in CD8+ T cells. Which antigens the clonally expanded peripheral T cells were specific for was not determined. At doses from 0.1 to 3.0 mg/kg, clonal expansion was seen in both CD4+ and CD8+ blood T cells between baseline and week 6. On average, CD8+ T cells showed more expanded clones than CD4+ T cells after ivuxolimab.

Genomic DNA was isolated from the sorted cells so that the TCRbeta CDR3 region could be sequenced. TCRbeta CDR3 regions were sequenced using the immunoSEQ Assay. TCRdb took this table from immuneACCESS and kept in-frame rearrangements with V and J called. Such tables lack part of the clones; where checked against another copy, unresolved V genes explain under half of the gap, and the rest is unexplained. Across this sample there are just over 40,000 clones, with approximately 85% seen only once. About 15% of the sample is held by the ten biggest clonotypes. On this clone: It has no known antigen specificity. Base qualities were left out, and no much larger clone turns up one base away.

Sequences SNHLY (CDR1) and FYNNEI (CDR2) are obtained from the germline V gene. V is reduced by 4 bases and J by 6 bases, leaving a spacing of 10 bases between them. The cysteine opens and the phenylalanine closes a CDR3 of 12 amino acids. Kept here is only the CDR3 DNA, which spans 36 bases and is read in frame from base 1. The chain couples TRBV2 to TRBJ2-7; the D gene remains uncertain. The source of this sequence is an adult with an advanced solid tumor such as melanoma, head and neck, liver or kidney cancer. The input for sequencing was CD4+ or CD8+ T cells sorted from blood, taken in a trial of the OX40 agonist ivuxolimab. CDR3 reads: CASSVYPSEQYF. The DNA sequence is given as TGTGCCAGCAGTGTGTACCCCTCCGAGCAGTACTTC.